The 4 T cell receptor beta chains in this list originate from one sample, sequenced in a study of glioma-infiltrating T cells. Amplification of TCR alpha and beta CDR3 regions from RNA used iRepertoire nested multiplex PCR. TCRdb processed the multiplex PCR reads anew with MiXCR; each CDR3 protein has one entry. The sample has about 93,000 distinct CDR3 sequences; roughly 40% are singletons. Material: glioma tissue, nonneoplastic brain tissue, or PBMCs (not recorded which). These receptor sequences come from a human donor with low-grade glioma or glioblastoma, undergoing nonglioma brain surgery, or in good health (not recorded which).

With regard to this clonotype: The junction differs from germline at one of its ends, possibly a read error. The CDR3 bases are TGCGCCAGCGTCCGGGACAGGGGGTGGAATGAGAAGTTCTTC. As protein: CASVRDRGWNEKFF. The chain couples TRBV4-1 to TRBJ2-5, with 11 positions matching TRBD1. CDR3 length equals 14 residues. Per the germline V gene, CDR1 is MGHRA and CDR2 is YSYEKL.

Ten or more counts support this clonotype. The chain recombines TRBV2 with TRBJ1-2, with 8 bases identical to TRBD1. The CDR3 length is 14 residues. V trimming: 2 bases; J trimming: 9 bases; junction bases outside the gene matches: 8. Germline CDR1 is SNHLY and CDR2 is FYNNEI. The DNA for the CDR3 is TGTGCCAGCAGTGAACGTCAGGGGGCTAGTCGCTACACCTTC. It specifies CASSERQGASRYTF. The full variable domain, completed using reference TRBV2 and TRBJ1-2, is EPEVTQTPSHQVTQMGQEVILRCVPISNHLYFYWYRQILGQKVEFLVSFYNNEISEKSEIFDDQFSVERPDGSNFTLKIRSTKLEDSAMYFCASSERQGASRYTFGSGTRLTVV.

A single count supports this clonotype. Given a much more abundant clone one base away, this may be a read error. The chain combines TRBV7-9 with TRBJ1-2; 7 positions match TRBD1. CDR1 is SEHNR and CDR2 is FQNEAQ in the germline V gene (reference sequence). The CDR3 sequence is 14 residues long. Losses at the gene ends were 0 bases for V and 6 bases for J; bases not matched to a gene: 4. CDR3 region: CASSLATGVHGYTF. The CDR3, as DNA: TGTGCCAGCAGCTTAGCTACAGGGGTCCATGGCTACACCTTC.

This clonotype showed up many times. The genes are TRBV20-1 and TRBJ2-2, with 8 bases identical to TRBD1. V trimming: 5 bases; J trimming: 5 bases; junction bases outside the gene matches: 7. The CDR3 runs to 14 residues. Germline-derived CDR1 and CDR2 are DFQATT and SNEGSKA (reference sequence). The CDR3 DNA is TGCAGTGCTCGCGGACAGGGAAGGACCGGGGAGCTGTTTTTT. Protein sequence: CSARGQGRTGELFF.